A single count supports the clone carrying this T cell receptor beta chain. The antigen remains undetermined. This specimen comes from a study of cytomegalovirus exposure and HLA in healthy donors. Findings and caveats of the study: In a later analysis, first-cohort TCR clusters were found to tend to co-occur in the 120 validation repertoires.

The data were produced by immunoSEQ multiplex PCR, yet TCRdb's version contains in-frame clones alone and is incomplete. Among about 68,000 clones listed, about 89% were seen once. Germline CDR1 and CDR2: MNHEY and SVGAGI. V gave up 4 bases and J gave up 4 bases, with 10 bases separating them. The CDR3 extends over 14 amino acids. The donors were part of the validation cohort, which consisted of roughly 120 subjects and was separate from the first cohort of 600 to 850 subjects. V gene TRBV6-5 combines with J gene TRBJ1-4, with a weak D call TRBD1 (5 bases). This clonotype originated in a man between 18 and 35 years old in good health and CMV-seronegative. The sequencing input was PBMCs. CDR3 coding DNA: TGTGCCAGCAGTTCGGACAACCGTAATGAAAAACTGTTTTTT. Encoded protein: CASSSDNRNEKLFF.